A selection of T cell receptor beta chains follows, all from one sample in a study of CXCR3-negative and CXCR3-positive naive CD8 T cells. TCRdb re-called the 5' RACE reads and shows each CDR3 protein once, DNA omitted. This table holds tens of thousands of distinct CDR3 sequences. Source material: naive CXCR3+ CD8+ T cells from blood. Receptor source: a human donor in good health. Some clones in this sample may be carry-over from other donors' samples. CDR3s include the opening cysteine and the closing phenylalanine or tryptophan.

CDR3aa: CASSGTVKYNSPLHF; v_gene: TRBV10-1; j_gene: TRBJ1-6
CDR3aa: CASSQVVGAGPYNEQFF; v_gene: TRBV4-3; j_gene: TRBJ2-1
CDR3aa: CASSPPGWRGNTEAFF; v_gene: TRBV11-2; j_gene: TRBJ1-1
CDR3aa: CASSSQGQGPYNEQFF; v_gene: TRBV7-6; j_gene: TRBJ2-1
CDR3aa: CASMPDRNNEKLFF; v_gene: TRBV5-5; j_gene: TRBJ1-4
CDR3aa: CASSWVQGGEQFF; v_gene: TRBV5-1; j_gene: TRBJ2-1
CDR3aa: CASSQDWRQGNNEQFF; v_gene: TRBV4-2; j_gene: TRBJ2-1
CDR3aa: CSAQTAMNTEAFF; v_gene: TRBV29-1; j_gene: TRBJ1-1
CDR3aa: CACSLAGGGTEAFF; v_gene: TRBV5-1; j_gene: TRBJ1-1
CDR3aa: CASSEGTAINQPQHF; v_gene: TRBV2; j_gene: TRBJ1-5
CDR3aa: CASSSLGAGEQYF; v_gene: TRBV5-1; j_gene: TRBJ2-7
CDR3aa: CASSISGQGGTEAFF; v_gene: TRBV6-4; j_gene: TRBJ1-1
CDR3aa: CASSSEPPGNYEQYF; v_gene: TRBV12-3/TRBV12-4; j_gene: TRBJ2-7
CDR3aa: CASSPTGSDNEQFF; v_gene: TRBV5-6; j_gene: TRBJ2-1
CDR3aa: CASSRRRGSEGTSGRTGELFF; v_gene: TRBV6-2/TRBV6-3; j_gene: TRBJ2-2
CDR3aa: CASSGRGEGNQPQHF; v_gene: TRBV6-5; j_gene: TRBJ1-5
CDR3aa: CASSWDSLGQGLPEAFF; v_gene: TRBV5-1; j_gene: TRBJ1-1
CDR3aa: CASSQAIVGDEQFF; v_gene: TRBV4-3; j_gene: TRBJ2-1
CDR3aa: CATSRVLGAFEQFF; v_gene: TRBV15; j_gene: TRBJ2-1
CDR3aa: CASSSTRDAYTEAFF; v_gene: TRBV6-2/TRBV6-3; j_gene: TRBJ1-1
CDR3aa: CASSISPRYTDTQYF; v_gene: TRBV27; j_gene: TRBJ2-3
CDR3aa: CASSAGEGGSYEQYF; v_gene: TRBV28; j_gene: TRBJ2-7
CDR3aa: CASSQDRATYEQYF; v_gene: TRBV4-3; j_gene: TRBJ2-7
CDR3aa: CASRPWVGAGVTDTQYF; v_gene: TRBV28; j_gene: TRBJ2-3
CDR3aa: CASSVDWTGGEQYF; v_gene: TRBV6-1; j_gene: TRBJ2-7
CDR3aa: CASSPPTGNEQFF; v_gene: TRBV28; j_gene: TRBJ2-1
CDR3aa: CSVEGIVGGRPYEQYF; v_gene: TRBV29-1; j_gene: TRBJ2-7
CDR3aa: CSARDLQGIGSEAFF; v_gene: TRBV20-1; j_gene: TRBJ1-1
CDR3aa: CSVVQLSSYNEQFF; v_gene: TRBV29-1; j_gene: TRBJ2-1
CDR3aa: CASPTSPGQYF; v_gene: TRBV5-1; j_gene: TRBJ2-7
CDR3aa: CASSLTVTYEQYF; v_gene: TRBV12-3/TRBV12-4; j_gene: TRBJ2-7
CDR3aa: CASSIPGLAGFNEQFF; v_gene: TRBV28; j_gene: TRBJ2-1
CDR3aa: CASSSPSHASTDTQYF; v_gene: TRBV7-9; j_gene: TRBJ2-3
CDR3aa: CSGGYDNEQFF; v_gene: TRBV29-1; j_gene: TRBJ2-1
CDR3aa: CASSPGQGSSSEQYF; v_gene: TRBV5-1; j_gene: TRBJ2-7
CDR3aa: CSARGPGSDGYEQYF; v_gene: TRBV20-1; j_gene: TRBJ2-7
CDR3aa: CASSFVGGYGYTF; v_gene: TRBV7-3; j_gene: TRBJ1-2
CDR3aa: CASSLGRNYMGQPQHF; v_gene: TRBV28; j_gene: TRBJ1-5
CDR3aa: CASSLGEGWLYEQYF; v_gene: TRBV28; j_gene: TRBJ2-7
CDR3aa: CASSPFAGSGYYEQYF; v_gene: TRBV28; j_gene: TRBJ2-7
CDR3aa: CASSLSPGAGSSTDTQYF; v_gene: TRBV7-9; j_gene: TRBJ2-3
CDR3aa: CASSFAPSHTGELFF; v_gene: TRBV12-3/TRBV12-4; j_gene: TRBJ2-2
CDR3aa: CASSWGAYNEQFF; v_gene: TRBV28; j_gene: TRBJ2-1
CDR3aa: CASSEGSGRNGYTF; v_gene: TRBV25-1; j_gene: TRBJ1-2
CDR3aa: CASSQASGTYNEQFF; v_gene: TRBV4-3; j_gene: TRBJ2-1
CDR3aa: CASSEYFAGGASNYGYTF; v_gene: TRBV25-1; j_gene: TRBJ1-2
CDR3aa: CSATPRDRSTYEQYF; v_gene: TRBV20-1; j_gene: TRBJ2-7
CDR3aa: CASGLVQGTRIGQFF; v_gene: TRBV12-5; j_gene: TRBJ2-1